Listed below are T cell receptor beta chains from one sample, sequenced in a study of spatial heterogeneity in lung cancer. Each CDR3 protein is one row after TCRdb ran MiXCR on the 5' RACE reads. This sample has over 15,000 distinct CDR3 sequences, with around 6.5% found just once. The sequences come from lung tumor tissue, collected at surgery. Receptors were obtained from a female donor with early-stage non-small cell lung cancer. Both conserved end residues are part of each CDR3. A D gene is named only where the DNA matches it firmly. The size field is filled for only some rows; it gives once, few, many or a size class.

many | TRBD2 | TRBJ2-5 | TRBV28 | TGTGCCAGCAGTTTACGACTCCTAGCGGGAGGGGGTAAAGAGACCCAGTACTTC | CASSLRLLAGGGKETQYF
medium-sized | . | TRBJ2-6 | TRBV7-6 | TGTGCCAGCAGCCCCCAGCTAGGGGCCAACGTCCTGACTTTC | CASSPQLGANVLTF
many | . | TRBJ1-2 | TRBV20-1 | TGCAGTGCTACGAAAGGGGAGTTGGGCGGCTACACCTTC | CSATKGELGGYTF
medium-sized | . | TRBJ2-5 | TRBV7-2 | TGTGCCAGCAGCTTATACGGGAGCTCGGAGACCCAGTACTTC | CASSLYGSSETQYF
many | . | TRBJ2-1 | TRBV5-1 | TGCGCCAGCAGCTTCCTGCCAGGGTTAACCTACAATGAGCAGTTCTTC | CASSFLPGLTYNEQFF
few | TRBD2 | TRBJ2-3 | TRBV24-1 | TGTGCCACCAGTGATCTCGGGACTAGTGTAAGAGATACGCAGTATTTT | CATSDLGTSVRDTQYF
many | TRBD1 | TRBJ2-2 | TRBV24-1 | TGTGCCACCAGTGATTTCCGGACAGGCCGAGCCACCGGGGAGCTGTTTTTT | CATSDFRTGRATGELFF
many | . | TRBJ2-5 | TRBV6-6 | TGTGCCAGCAGTCGAACAGAGACCCAGTACTTC | CASSRTETQYF
many | . | TRBJ2-7 | TRBV27 | TGTGCCAGCAGCTCCAGGGGTTTTTACGAGCAGTACTTC | CASSSRGFYEQYF
many | . | TRBJ2-5 | TRBV7-2 | TGTGCCAGCAGCTTAGGCGGGAACCAAGAGACCCAGTACTTC | CASSLGGNQETQYF
once | TRBD2 | TRBJ2-3 | TRBV28 | TGTGCCAGCACTCCCCGCCCGGGACTAGCGTTATATTTT | CASTPRPGLALYF
medium-sized | . | TRBJ2-1 | TRBV19 | TGTGCCAGTAGTGGCGGAAAGTCTTCCTACAATGAGCAGTTCTTC | CASSGGKSSYNEQFF
many | . | TRBJ2-7 | TRBV6-2/TRBV6-3 | TGTGCCAGCAGCTCATTGGGCAACGAGCAGTACTTC | CASSSLGNEQYF
many | . | TRBJ2-2 | TRBV7-6 | TGTGCCAGCAGCTTGTTTCCCCGGCGGAACACCGGGGAGCTGTTTTTT | CASSLFPRRNTGELFF
many | TRBD2 | TRBJ2-7 | TRBV7-2 | TGTGCCAGCAGCGCTGGGACTAGCGGGAGACCCTACGAGCAGTACTTC | CASSAGTSGRPYEQYF
few | TRBD2 | TRBJ2-3 | TRBV5-1 | TGCGCCAGCAGCTTGGTACGGACTAGCGGGGAACTCACAGATACGCAGTATTTT | CASSLVRTSGELTDTQYF
many | . | TRBJ2-5 | TRBV7-2 | TGTGCCAGCAGCGCACTGGGACTGAATCAAGAGACCCAGTACTTC | CASSALGLNQETQYF
many | . | TRBJ2-5 | TRBV20-1 | TGCAGTGCTAGAGATTCGGCGGGGCCGGCAGAGACCCAGTACTTC | CSARDSAGPAETQYF
. | . | TRBJ1-6 | TRBV6-1 | TGTGCCAGCAGGGACACGCTTAATTCACCCCTCCACTTT | CASRDTLNSPLHF
. | TRBD1 | TRBJ1-4 | TRBV5-1 | TGCGCCAGCAGCCCGGGACAGGGCACTTCAACTAATGAAAAACTGTTTTTT | CASSPGQGTSTNEKLFF
many | TRBD2 | TRBJ2-3 | TRBV18 | TGTGCCAGCTCACCCCCCGGCGGGAGGGCTACAGATACGCAGTATTTT | CASSPPGGRATDTQYF
. | . | TRBJ2-3 | TRBV7-2 | TGTGCCAGCAGCTTCCTAGCGCGAGTCGGGGGCACAGATACGCAGTATTTT | CASSFLARVGGTDTQYF
few | . | TRBJ2-5 | TRBV5-1 | TGCGCCAGCAGCTTGGTGTCGGGGGATGAGCAAGAGACCCAGTACTTC | CASSLVSGDEQETQYF
many | TRBD1 | TRBJ2-5 | TRBV15 | TGTGCCACCAGCAGAGACGGGACAGCTCTTGGCCGGGAGACCCAGTACTTC | CATSRDGTALGRETQYF
many | TRBD2 | TRBJ2-1 | TRBV11-2 | TGTGCCAGCAGCTTAGAGGCGGGACTAGCGGGAGGGGGATCCTACAATGAGCAGTTCTTC | CASSLEAGLAGGGSYNEQFF
many | . | TRBJ1-5 | TRBV25-1 | TGTGCCAGCAGTGCCCGCGGACCGGGCAATCAGCCCCAGCATTTT | CASSARGPGNQPQHF
many | TRBD1 | TRBJ1-5 | TRBV5-1 | TGCGCCAGCAGCTTGGGAGCAGGGGGCAGCAATCAGCCCCAGCATTTT | CASSLGAGGSNQPQHF
few | . | TRBJ2-3 | TRBV20-1 | TGCAGTGCTAGAGGGGCAGGGGGGGCAGATACGCAGTATTTT | CSARGAGGADTQYF
many | . | TRBJ2-5 | TRBV28 | TGTGCCAGCACTCAGGGGATGGGGGGCCAACAAGAGACCCAGTACTTC | CASTQGMGGQQETQYF
medium-sized | TRBD1 | TRBJ1-2 | TRBV12-3/TRBV12-4 | TGTGCCAGCAGTTTAGCCGACAGGGGGAAGGGCTACACCTTC | CASSLADRGKGYTF
many | TRBD1 | TRBJ2-5 | TRBV7-2 | TGTGCCAGCAGCTCGGTGGGACAGGGGGCTGTTCAAGAGACCCAGTACTTC | CASSSVGQGAVQETQYF
many | . | TRBJ2-1 | TRBV7-9 | TGTGCCAGCAGCCCCACGCCGGGGGCTACGCGGGAGCGTTCCTACAATGAGCAGTTCTTC | CASSPTPGATRERSYNEQFF
many | . | TRBJ2-3 | TRBV12-3/TRBV12-4 | TGTGCCAGCAGTTCTAGCCTTTACACAGATACGCAGTATTTT | CASSSSLYTDTQYF
. | . | TRBJ1-5 | TRBV24-1 | TGTGCCACCAGCTCATCAGACCCAGGGGCTAGCAATCAGCCCCAGCATTTT | CATSSSDPGASNQPQHF
many | TRBD1 | TRBJ1-6 | TRBV7-2 | TGTGCCAGCAGTCTAGGGGACAGCAGGAATTCACCCCTCCACTTT | CASSLGDSRNSPLHF
many | . | TRBJ2-2 | TRBV6-1 | TGTGCCAGCAGGCCTGGAGGTTCCGACACCGGGGAGCTGTTTTTT | CASRPGGSDTGELFF
many | . | TRBJ1-5 | TRBV28 | TGTGCCAGCAGAACAGGGACTGTTCAGCCCCAGCATTTT | CASRTGTVQPQHF
many | . | TRBJ2-7 | TRBV20-1 | TGCAGTGCCCGACAGACTGACTACGAGCAGTACTTC | CSARQTDYEQYF
. | TRBD2 | TRBJ2-1 | TRBV5-1 | TGCGCCAGCAGCTCCGGGACTAGCGGGAGTCTTGAGCAGTTCTTC | CASSSGTSGSLEQFF
many | TRBD2 | TRBJ2-3 | TRBV10-2 | TGCGCCAGCAGTGAGGTACTAGCGGGAGTAAATACGCAGTATTTT | CASSEVLAGVNTQYF
medium-sized | . | TRBJ1-6 | TRBV7-3 | TGTGCCAGCAGCTTATCCCGACAGGTCAATTCACCCCTCCACTTT | CASSLSRQVNSPLHF
medium-sized | TRBD2 | TRBJ2-1 | TRBV7-8 | TGTGCCAGCAGCTTAGGAGCGGGAAAGACGAGCCATGAGCAGTTCTTC | CASSLGAGKTSHEQFF
many | . | TRBJ2-3 | TRBV18 | TGTGCCAGCTCACCACTCCAGCGCACAAGGCCTCTCAACACAGATACGCAGTATTTT | CASSPLQRTRPLNTDTQYF
few | TRBD2 | TRBJ2-3 | TRBV4-3 | TGCGCCAGCAGCCAAGATTGGGGACTAGTTTCAGATACGCAGTATTTT | CASSQDWGLVSDTQYF
many | . | TRBJ2-1 | TRBV6-2/TRBV6-3 | TGTGCCACCTCCTCGACGCGGGCCATCGATGAGCAGTTCTTC | CATSSTRAIDEQFF
many | TRBD2 | TRBJ2-7 | TRBV6-5 | TGTGCCAGCAGTTACTCGAAATGGGGAGGGCCAAACGAGCAGTACTTC | CASSYSKWGGPNEQYF
many | TRBD1 | TRBJ2-3 | TRBV12-3/TRBV12-4 | TGTGCCAGCATCGCCGGGACAGGGGGCGTCGCAGATACGCAGTATTTT | CASIAGTGGVADTQYF
medium-sized | . | TRBJ2-2 | TRBV4-3 | TGCGCCAGCAGCCAAGATAGGGCAATCGGGGAGCTGTTTTTT | CASSQDRAIGELFF
medium-sized | TRBD2 | TRBJ2-7 | TRBV9 | TGTGCCAGCAGCGCACGCCAGGCGGGAGGGCCGTACGAGCAGTACTTC | CASSARQAGGPYEQYF
many | . | TRBJ1-6 | TRBV30 | TGTGCCTGGAGGCCCGCCGCAGGGGAAAAAGGCTCCTATAATTCACCCCTCCACTTT | CAWRPAAGEKGSYNSPLHF
many | . | TRBJ2-7 | TRBV6-2/TRBV6-3 | TGTGCCAGCAGTTACTTTCGGGGATCCTACGAGCAGTACTTC | CASSYFRGSYEQYF
medium-sized | . | TRBJ1-1 | TRBV10-3 | TGTGCCGTGACCGGGACATCGAACACTGAAGCTTTCTTT | CAVTGTSNTEAFF
medium-sized | TRBD2 | TRBJ2-1 | TRBV7-2 | TGTGCCAGCAGCGCCAACAGAGCGGGAGGGGGGAATGAGCAGTTCTTC | CASSANRAGGGNEQFF
many | . | TRBJ2-1 | TRBV12-3/TRBV12-4 | TGTGCCAGCAGTCTGTACAATGAGCAGTTCTTC | CASSLYNEQFF
many | . | TRBJ1-5 | TRBV6-2/TRBV6-3 | TGTGCCAGCAGTTACTCGTCTTTCCGGCTCCCCAGGTCGGCCCAGCATTTT | CASSYSSFRLPRSAQHF
. | . | TRBJ1-1 | TRBV30 | TGTGCCTGGACACCAACAGGGAACACTGAAGCTTTCTTT | CAWTPTGNTEAFF
many | . | TRBJ1-4 | TRBV5-1 | TGCGCCAGCAGGCAGCGTCCGGAGGAAAAACTGTTTTTT | CASRQRPEEKLFF